This TCR beta chain appears in the sequencing data of a study of Ad26.COV2.S vaccination and SARS-CoV-2 variants. About the study: The donor participated in the COV1001 trial, in its Ad26.COV2.S arm. The vaccine Ad26.COV2.S was put into the muscle once, or twice with 56 days between.

CDR3 size: 16 residues. V lost 0 bases and J lost 2, with 13 bases in between. Germline V gene lookup returns CDR1 SGHDN and CDR2 FVKESK. Treatment meaning: 15 to 20 received Ad26.COV2.S at low or high dose, single or two shots; roughly five received placebo; per-sample allocation not given. Sampling was done on day 63 after the first vaccine or placebo injection. Recruitment in Boston yielded a donor of adult age, 18-55 years. Immunization relied on an Ad26 vector, which expressed Wuhan-strain SARS-CoV-2 spike. Data came from immunoSEQ multiplex PCR; TCRdb stores just in-frame clones and leaves some out. The table has 300,000 to 400,000 clones, around 86% seen once.

This rearrangement joins TRBV14 to TRBJ2-5; D may be TRBD1 or TRBD2 (6 bases each). The receptor's source is a person aged 18-60 years who received the Ad26.COV2.S COVID-19 vaccine or a placebo. The sequencing used peripheral blood, collected in a trial of Ad26.COV2.S vaccine versus placebo. The CDR3 DNA reads TGTGCCAGCAGCCAAGATCGGGGGCTAGCTCAAGAGACCCAGTACTTC. Translation: CASSQDRGLAQETQYF. The whole variable domain, remainder taken from reference TRBV14 and TRBJ2-5, is EAGVTQFPSHSVIEKGQTVTLRCDPISGHDNLYWYRRVMGKEIKFLLHFVKESKQDESGMPNNRFLAERTGGTYSTLKVQPAELEDSGVYFCASSQDRGLAQETQYFGPGTRLLVL.